This entry describes one T cell receptor (beta chain). Its antigen has not been determined. Base qualities are missing; no much larger clone stands one base away. The data were taken from a study of blood T cell repertoires in COVID-19 (dated by TCRdb to about 2020). Study-wide context: Samples covering the acute and convalescent phases of COVID-19 were provided by collaborators in the United States, Italy and Spain. The prospective study material was composed of cDNA or gDNA derived from T cells, B-cell-depleted T cells, or PBMCs. Subjects who had been exposed to COVID-19, were actively infected with it, or had recovered from it provided the deeply sampled blood TCRbeta repertoires that made up the dataset. The repertoires were made available in a free public database intended to serve as a resource for research on the immune response to SARS-CoV-2. Samples came from the ongoing ImmuneRACE study (first 160 participants) plus 1,254 subjects from 6 global collaborators. The sample metadata nearly always contained a de-identified subject ID, COVID-19 status, age in years and sex. Where available, HLA class I and class II types were taken from metadata supplied by the sample provider and were not determined by assay-based typing.

The study at large found these results: How much clinical and demographic metadata was included differed by source and by participant, and the metadata was provided uncurated.

TCRbeta CDR3 regions were amplified from genomic DNA using the immunoSEQ Assay, a bias-controlled multiplex PCR. Per the authors' processing: The number of nucleated cells in each sample was estimated from the amplification of reference gene primers within the assay. To quantify the absolute abundance of each unique TCRbeta CDR3 rearrangement, sequence reads were collapsed and filtered. For each sample, productive Simpson clonality was calculated by taking the square root of Simpson's diversity index across productive rearrangements. TCRdb retrieved this table from immuneACCESS and kept in-frame rearrangements only. Not all clones are present; in checked studies, unresolved V genes account for under half, and no reason is known for the remainder. That table supplies the V and J calls and clone size; D and trimming were determined from the DNA. The sample table shows some 70,000 clones, and just under 90% are seen once. Roughly 6.3% of the sample goes to the ten largest clones.

Relative to germline, V is 5 bases shorter and J is 0 bases shorter, with 7 bases between their ends. The germline V gene specifies MNHEY as CDR1 and SVGEGT as CDR2. The CDR3 spans 13 residues, from the cysteine through the phenylalanine. Just CDR3 DNA is preserved here, 39 bases in frame from base 1. Each collaborating institution followed its own protocols to collect whole blood in K2EDTA tubes. Collaborator samples were shipped for TCRbeta analysis as frozen whole blood, isolated PBMCs, or DNA extracted from either sample type. The V and J genes are TRBV6-2 or TRBV6-3 and TRBJ1-1, with no confidently assigned D gene. Material for sequencing was peripheral blood. This sequence originates from an elderly woman with active COVID-19. The DNA sequence is as follows: TGTGCCAGCAGTCCCTTTTTGAACACTGAAGCTTTCTTT. Its translation reads: CASSPFLNTEAFF.